The next 14 T cell receptor beta chains were all read from a single sample in a study of blood T cell repertoires in COVID-19. Generated by immunoSEQ multiplex PCR, the TCRdb table keeps only in-frame clones and is missing some. Here the sample spans 95,000 to 110,000 clones, roughly 90% being singletons. The sample consisted of peripheral blood. These receptors all stem from a human donor in a cohort sampled during active COVID-19.

This chain links TRBV5-1 with TRBJ2-2; 8 nucleotides align to TRBD2. The CDR3 sequence is 16 residues long. V dropped 0 bases and J dropped 5; count of bases not matched to a gene: 6. CDR1 is SGHRS, CDR2 YFSETQ, per germline. CDR3 bases: TGCGCCAGCAGCTTGGTCTTCAGCGGGGGAACCGGGGAGCTGTTTTTT. It is translated as CASSLVFSGGTGELFF.

The chain combines TRBV2 with TRBJ2-1; D call uncertain. Germline V lookup: CDR1 SNHLY, CDR2 FYNNEI. V lost 5 bases to trimming and J lost 6 bases, with 11 bases between them. This CDR3 has 13 residues. CDR3 sequence: CASSLPVVNEQFF. The CDR3 DNA follows: TGTGCCAGCAGTCTCCCGGTAGTCAATGAGCAGTTCTTC.

The chain is built from TRBV28 and TRBJ2-7; no definite D call. This CDR3 region has 13 residues. With 2 bases removed from V and 5 bases from J, the gap between germline ends came to 10 bases. CDR1 and CDR2 (germline): MDHEN, SYDVKM. CDR3 sequence reads: CASSLDKLHEQYF. CDR3 in DNA: TGTGCCAGCAGTTTAGATAAGCTCCACGAGCAGTACTTC.

This clone has just one count. This chain links TRBV7-2 with TRBJ2-5, with 15 bases that match TRBD2. The CDR3 runs to 18 residues. The ends lost 5 bases at V and 5 bases at J; junction bases unmatched: 12. In germline, CDR1 is SGHTA, CDR2 FQGNSA. The CDR3 nucleotides read TGTGCCAGCAGCCCGAGGACTAGCGGGGGGGCCCCGTCCGAGACCCAGTACTTC. Protein product: CASSPRTSGGAPSETQYF.

The rearrangement links TRBV6-5 to TRBJ1-1; the match to TRBD1 covers 8 bases. This CDR3 has 13 amino acids. The trim removed 6 bases at V and 9 bases at J, leaving 9 bases unmatched. Germline loops: CDR1 MNHEY, CDR2 SVGAGI. For the CDR3, the DNA is TGTGCCAGCAGACAGGGGGGCGGGTTAAAAGCTTTCTTT. As protein: CASRQGGGLKAFF.

V and J are TRBV9 and TRBJ1-6; D perhaps matches TRBD1 (6 bases). The V gene's germline CDR1 is SGDLS and CDR2 YYNGEE. This CDR3 is built from 16 residues. Trimming took off 4 bases at V and 7 bases at J, with 18 bases between the two ends. The CDR3 region is CASSSSHREGNSPLHF. In nucleotides, the CDR3 is TGTGCCAGCAGCTCATCGCACAGGGAGGGAAATTCACCCCTCCACTTT.

The V and J genes are TRBV4-1 and TRBJ1-2, with D unclear. Germline V CDR1 and CDR2: MGHRA, YSYEKL. The V and J ends lost 4 bases and 8 bases respectively, with 14 bases between them. The CDR3 covers 13 residues. CDR3 DNA sequence: TGCGCCAGCAGCCGAGAGCATGTGGGCGGCTACACCTTC. Amino acids: CASSREHVGGYTF.

The CDR3 DNA reads TGTGCCAGCAGTTATCAGGGACAGGGGTTCTATGGCTACACCTTC. This encodes CASSYQGQGFYGYTF. The gene calls are TRBV6-9 and TRBJ1-2; 10 positions agree with TRBD1. J gave up 4 bases and V 2 bases, and 4 bases lay outside the gene matches. Germline assignment: CDR1 MNHGY and CDR2 SVAAGI. The CDR3 consists of 15 residues.

The CDR3 here is CASSRGSGEQPQHF. The CDR3 coding sequence is TGCGCCAGCAGCCGGGGCTCAGGGGAACAGCCCCAGCATTTT. The chain has TRBV4-3 and TRBJ1-5, with D perhaps TRBD1 (6 bases). The CDR3 contains 14 residues. V was shortened by 4 bases and J by 7 bases, with 14 bases between the two germline ends. CDR1 is LGHNA and CDR2 is YSLEER in the germline V gene.

The chain couples TRBV6-2 or TRBV6-3 to TRBJ1-2; tentative D call: TRBD1 (5 bases). V was shortened by 0 bases and J by 4 bases, with 12 bases between the two germline ends. This CDR3 spans 15 amino acids. The germline V gene has CDR1 MNHEY and CDR2 SVGEGT. The CDR3 spells CASSYSNKGSYGYTF. The CDR3 coding sequence is TGTGCCAGCAGTTACTCGAATAAGGGGTCCTATGGCTACACCTTC.

This chain joins TRBV19 and TRBJ2-7; TRBD1 agrees at 10 bases. Per germline, CDR1 LNHDA and CDR2 SQIVND (reference sequence). Losses at the gene ends were 3 bases for V and 2 bases for J; bases not matched to a gene: 7. The CDR3 runs 16 residues. The CDR3: CASSMIPGQGTYEQYF. CDR3 bases: TGTGCCAGTAGTATGATACCGGGACAGGGGACCTACGAGCAGTACTTC. Complete variable domain (other parts from reference TRBV19 and TRBJ2-7): DGGITQSPKYLFRKEGQNVTLSCEQNLNHDAMYWYRQDPGQGLRLIYYSQIVNDFQKGDIAEGYSVSREKKESFPLTVTSAQKNPTAFYLCASSMIPGQGTYEQYFGPGTRLTVT.

The V and J genes are TRBV4-3 and TRBJ2-1; 11 nucleotides agree with TRBD1. Germline values: CDR1 LGHNA, CDR2 YSLEER. J lost 5 bases, V lost 5 bases, and 5 bases had no gene match. There are 15 residues in the CDR3. The CDR3: CASSAGTGGNNEQFF. Here the CDR3 DNA reads TGCGCCAGCAGCGCCGGGACAGGGGGAAACAATGAGCAGTTCTTC.

The chain couples TRBV4-1 to TRBJ2-1; TRBD1 agrees at 11 bases. The CDR3 contains 16 residues. Trimming at V came to 4 bases and at J to 8 bases, leaving 10 bases not matched to a gene. Germline CDR1 is MGHRA and CDR2 is YSYEKL. The CDR3 reads CASSPSGTGGWDEQFF. DNA of the CDR3: TGCGCCAGCAGCCCGTCCGGGACAGGGGGTTGGGATGAGCAGTTCTTC.

In nucleotides, the CDR3 is TGTGCCAGCAGCCCTACCGGGACAGGGTTGTCTGGGGCCAACGTCCTGACTTTC. This sequence encodes CASSPTGTGLSGANVLTF. This chain connects TRBV2 to TRBJ2-6; 9 bases align to TRBD1. Germline values: CDR1 SNHLY, CDR2 FYNNEI. The CDR3 runs to 18 residues. V lost 6 bases and J lost 1; bases outside the gene matches: 10.